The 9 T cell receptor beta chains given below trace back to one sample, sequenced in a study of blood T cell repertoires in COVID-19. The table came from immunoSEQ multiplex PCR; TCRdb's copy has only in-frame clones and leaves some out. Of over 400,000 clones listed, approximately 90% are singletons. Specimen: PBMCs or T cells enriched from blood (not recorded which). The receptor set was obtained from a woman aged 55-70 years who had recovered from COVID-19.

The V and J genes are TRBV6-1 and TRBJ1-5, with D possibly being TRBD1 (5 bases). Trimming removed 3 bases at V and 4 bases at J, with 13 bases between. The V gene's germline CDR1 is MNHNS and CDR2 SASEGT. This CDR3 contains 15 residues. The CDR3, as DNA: TGTGCCAGCAGTGAGAGCAGGGTCAGGAATCAGCCCCAGCATTTT. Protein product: CASSESRVRNQPQHF.

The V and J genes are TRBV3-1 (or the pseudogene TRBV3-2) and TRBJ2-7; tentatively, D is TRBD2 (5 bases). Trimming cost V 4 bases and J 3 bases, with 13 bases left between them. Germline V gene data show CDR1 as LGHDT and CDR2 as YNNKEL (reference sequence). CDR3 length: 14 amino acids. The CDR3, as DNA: TGTGCCAGCAGCCCCCGAGGAGCGGACTACGAGCAGTACTTC. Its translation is CASSPRGADYEQYF.

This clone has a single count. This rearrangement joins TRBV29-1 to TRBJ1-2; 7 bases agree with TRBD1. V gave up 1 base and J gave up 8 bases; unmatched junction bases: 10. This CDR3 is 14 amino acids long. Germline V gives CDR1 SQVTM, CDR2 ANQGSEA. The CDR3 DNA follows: TGCAGCGTTGAAGGCGGCAGGGGGGTAAGCGGCTACACCTTC. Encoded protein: CSVEGGRGVSGYTF.

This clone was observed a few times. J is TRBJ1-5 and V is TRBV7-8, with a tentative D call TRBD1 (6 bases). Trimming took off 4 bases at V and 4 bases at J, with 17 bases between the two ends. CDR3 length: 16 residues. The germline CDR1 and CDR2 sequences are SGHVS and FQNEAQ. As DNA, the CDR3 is TGTGCCAGCAGCTCCCATACCAGGGGAAGGAATCAGCCCCAGCATTTT. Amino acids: CASSSHTRGRNQPQHF.

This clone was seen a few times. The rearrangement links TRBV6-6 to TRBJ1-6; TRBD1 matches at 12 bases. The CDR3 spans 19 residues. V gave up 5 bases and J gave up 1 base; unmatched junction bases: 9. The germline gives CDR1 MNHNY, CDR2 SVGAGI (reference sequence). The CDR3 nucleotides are TGTGCCAGCAGTCTAACCGGGACAGGGGGCCGTTCCTATAATTCACCCCTCCACTTT. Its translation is CASSLTGTGGRSYNSPLHF.

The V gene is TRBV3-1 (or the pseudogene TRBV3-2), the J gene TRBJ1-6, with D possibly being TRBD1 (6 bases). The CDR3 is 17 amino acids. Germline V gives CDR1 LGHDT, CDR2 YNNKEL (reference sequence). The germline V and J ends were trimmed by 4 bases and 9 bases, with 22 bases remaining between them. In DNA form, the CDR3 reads TGTGCCAGCAGCCTCAAGGGGGGGACATCCTCGGGTTCACCCCTCCACTTT. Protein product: CASSLKGGTSSGSPLHF.

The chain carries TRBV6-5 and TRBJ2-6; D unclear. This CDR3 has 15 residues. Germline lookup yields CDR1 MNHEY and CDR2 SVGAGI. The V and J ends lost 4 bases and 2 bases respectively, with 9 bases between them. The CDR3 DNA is TGTGCCAGCAGTTTAGCATCGACTGGGGCCAACGTCCTGACTTTC. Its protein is CASSLASTGANVLTF.

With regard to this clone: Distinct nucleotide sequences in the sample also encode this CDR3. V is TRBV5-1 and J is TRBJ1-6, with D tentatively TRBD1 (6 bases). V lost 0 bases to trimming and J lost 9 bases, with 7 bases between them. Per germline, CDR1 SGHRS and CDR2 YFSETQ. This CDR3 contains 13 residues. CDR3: CASSLAGVSPLHF. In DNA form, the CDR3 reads TGCGCCAGCAGCTTGGCAGGGGTTTCACCCCTCCACTTT. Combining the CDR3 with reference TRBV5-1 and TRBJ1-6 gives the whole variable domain KAGVTQTPRYLIKTRGQQVTLSCSPISGHRSVSWYQQTPGQGLQFLFEYFSETQRNKGNFPGRFSGRQFSNSRSEMNVSTLELGDSALYLCASSLAGVSPLHFGNGTRLTVT.

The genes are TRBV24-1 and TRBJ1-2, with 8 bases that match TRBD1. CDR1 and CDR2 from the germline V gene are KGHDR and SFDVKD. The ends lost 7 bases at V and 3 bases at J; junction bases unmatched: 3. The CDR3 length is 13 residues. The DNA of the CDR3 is TGTGCCACCAGACCGACAGGGGACTATGGCTACACCTTC. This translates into CATRPTGDYGYTF.